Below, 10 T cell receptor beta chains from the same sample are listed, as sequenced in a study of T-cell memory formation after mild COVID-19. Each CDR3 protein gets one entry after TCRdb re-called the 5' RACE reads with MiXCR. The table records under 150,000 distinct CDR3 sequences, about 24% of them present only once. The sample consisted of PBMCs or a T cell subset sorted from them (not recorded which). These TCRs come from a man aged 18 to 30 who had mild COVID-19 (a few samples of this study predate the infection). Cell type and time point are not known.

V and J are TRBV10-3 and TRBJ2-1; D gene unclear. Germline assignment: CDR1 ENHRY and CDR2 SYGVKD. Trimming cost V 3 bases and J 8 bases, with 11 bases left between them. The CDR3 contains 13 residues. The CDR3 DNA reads TGTGCCATCAGTGAAAACGGCGGCGATGAGCAGTTCTTC. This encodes CAISENGGDEQFF.

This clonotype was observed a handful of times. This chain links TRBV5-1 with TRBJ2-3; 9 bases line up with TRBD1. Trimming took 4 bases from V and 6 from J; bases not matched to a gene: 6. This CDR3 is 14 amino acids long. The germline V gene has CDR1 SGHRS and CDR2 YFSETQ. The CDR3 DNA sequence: TGCGCCAGCAGCAACAGGGGGCGCGGGGATACGCAGTATTTT. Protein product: CASSNRGRGDTQYF.

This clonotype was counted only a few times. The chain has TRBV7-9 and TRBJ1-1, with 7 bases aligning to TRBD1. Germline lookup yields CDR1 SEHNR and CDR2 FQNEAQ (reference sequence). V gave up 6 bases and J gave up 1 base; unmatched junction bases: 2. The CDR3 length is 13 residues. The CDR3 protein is CASRRQGNTEAFF. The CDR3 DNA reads TGTGCCAGCAGGAGACAGGGGAACACTGAAGCTTTCTTT.

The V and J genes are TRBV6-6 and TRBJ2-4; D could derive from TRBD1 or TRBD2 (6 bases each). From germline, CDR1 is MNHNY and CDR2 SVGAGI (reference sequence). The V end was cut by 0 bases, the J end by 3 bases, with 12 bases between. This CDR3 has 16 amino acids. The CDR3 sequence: CASSYSSEGGKNIQYF. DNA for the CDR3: TGTGCCAGCAGTTACTCGTCAGAGGGGGGCAAAAACATTCAGTACTTC.

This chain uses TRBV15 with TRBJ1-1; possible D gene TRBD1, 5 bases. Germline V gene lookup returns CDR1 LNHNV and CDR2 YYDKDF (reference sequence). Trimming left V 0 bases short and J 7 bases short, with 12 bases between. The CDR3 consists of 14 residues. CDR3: CATSRDFGTDEAFF. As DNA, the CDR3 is TGTGCCACCAGCAGAGATTTCGGGACTGATGAAGCTTTCTTT. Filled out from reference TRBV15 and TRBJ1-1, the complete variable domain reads DAMVIQNPRYQVTQFGKPVTLSCSQTLNHNVMYWYQQKSSQAPKLLFHYYDKDFNNEADTPDNFQSRRPNTSFCFLDIRSPGLGDTAMYLCATSRDFGTDEAFFGQGTRLTVV.

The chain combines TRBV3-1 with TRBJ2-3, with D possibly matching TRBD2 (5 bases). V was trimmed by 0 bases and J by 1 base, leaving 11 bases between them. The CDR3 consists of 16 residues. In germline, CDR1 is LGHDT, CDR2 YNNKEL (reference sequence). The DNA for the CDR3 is TGTGCCAGCAGCCAAGATTATATGCGGGGCACAGATACGCAGTATTTT. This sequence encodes CASSQDYMRGTDTQYF.

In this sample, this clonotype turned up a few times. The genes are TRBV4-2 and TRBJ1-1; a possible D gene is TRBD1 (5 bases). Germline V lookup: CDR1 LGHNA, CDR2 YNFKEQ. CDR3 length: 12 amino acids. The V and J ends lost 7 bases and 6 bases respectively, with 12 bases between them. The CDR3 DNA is TGTGCCAGCACCGACTGGGGGGCTGAAGCTTTCTTT. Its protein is CASTDWGAEAFF.

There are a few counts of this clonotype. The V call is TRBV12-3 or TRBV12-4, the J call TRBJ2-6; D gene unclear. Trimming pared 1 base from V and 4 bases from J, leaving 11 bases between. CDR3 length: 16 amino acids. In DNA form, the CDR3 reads TGTGCCAGCAGTTTAGGGGCTCCGACCGGGGCCAACGTCCTGACTTTC. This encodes CASSLGAPTGANVLTF.

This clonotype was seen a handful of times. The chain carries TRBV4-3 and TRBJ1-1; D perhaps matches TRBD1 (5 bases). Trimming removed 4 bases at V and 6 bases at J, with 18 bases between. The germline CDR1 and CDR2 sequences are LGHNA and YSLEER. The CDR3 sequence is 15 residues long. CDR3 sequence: CASSLTGASVAEAFF. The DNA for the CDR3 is TGCGCCAGCAGCCTGACCGGGGCGTCGGTCGCTGAAGCTTTCTTT.

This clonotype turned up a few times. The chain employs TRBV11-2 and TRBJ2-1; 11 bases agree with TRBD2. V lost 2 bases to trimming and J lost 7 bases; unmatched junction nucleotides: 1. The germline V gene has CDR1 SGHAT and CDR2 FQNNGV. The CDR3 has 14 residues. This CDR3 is CASSLLAGGNEQFF. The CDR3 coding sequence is TGTGCCAGCAGCTTACTAGCGGGGGGTAATGAGCAGTTCTTC.